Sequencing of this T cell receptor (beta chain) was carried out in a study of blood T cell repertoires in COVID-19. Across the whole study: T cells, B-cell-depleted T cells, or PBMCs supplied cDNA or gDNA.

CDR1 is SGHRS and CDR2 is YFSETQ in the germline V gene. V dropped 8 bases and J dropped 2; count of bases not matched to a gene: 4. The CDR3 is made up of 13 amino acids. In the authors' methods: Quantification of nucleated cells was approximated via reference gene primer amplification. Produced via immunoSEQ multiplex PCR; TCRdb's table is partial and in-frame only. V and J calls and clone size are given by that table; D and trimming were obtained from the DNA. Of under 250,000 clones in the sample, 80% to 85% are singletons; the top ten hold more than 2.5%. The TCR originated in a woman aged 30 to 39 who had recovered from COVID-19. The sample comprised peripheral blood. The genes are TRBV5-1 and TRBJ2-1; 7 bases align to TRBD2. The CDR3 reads CASKLATYNEQFF. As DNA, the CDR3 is TGCGCCAGTAAACTAGCGACCTACAATGAGCAGTTCTTC.